The entry that follows covers one T cell receptor beta chain sequence. Its specific antigen is unknown. Per-base quality was not reported, and no clone a single base away is much larger than it. The data are from a study of CD8+CD57+ T cells in acquired aplastic anemia listed by TCRdb under 2018. Broadly, across the study: On average, sorted CD4+ and CD8+ cells yielded 3.2 ug of extracted DNA, with a range of about 0.18 to 27.4 ug. CD8+CD57+ expansion was defined as a frequency above the mean frequency observed in healthy subjects. The paper's findings and limits, for the study overall: Roughly 30 CD8+ CDR3 sequences were shared between patients and controls but appeared highly expressed in patients and within their immunodominant clones. No significant difference in CD8+ Simpson's diversity was found between patients and healthy controls (P=0.060).

Genomic DNA was used as template for profiling of TCR beta VDJ combinations and CDR3 sequences. An Illumina HiSeq 2000 was the platform used for TCR repertoire sequencing. The authors' pipeline ran thus. Repertoire assessment relied on Simpson's diversity index, CDR3 size and DJ length profiles, and TRBV/TRBJ rearrangement plots. The most abundant DNA sequence in the deep sequencing data was taken as the immunodominant clone. CDR3 amino acid sequences were checked for sharing across subjects and were also compared against the VDJdb database and published repertoires. Through fastp at Q25 and MiXCR, TCRdb rebuilt clones from the public reads, retaining in-frame beta chains. Rows matching on CDR3 protein sequence are summarized as one entry with the most common DNA and genes. These V and J calls originate from TCRdb's pipeline instead of the authors' own analysis. In this sample the table shows approximately 150,000 distinct CDR3 sequences, 47% of which occur a single time. The ten largest make up more than 0.85% of the sample.

Patients chosen for sequencing had shown expansion of CD8+CD57+ cells by flow cytometry. Severe acquired aplastic anemia was diagnosed in all patients according to International Study of Aplastic Anemia and Agranulocytosis and Camitta criteria. At the time blood was sampled, none of the patients had received any therapy. In this study, sorted CD4+ and CD8+ T cells from the blood of healthy subjects and of severe aplastic anemia patients had their TCR repertoires deep-sequenced. In the USA, patient enrollment took place under clinicaltrials.gov protocols 00001620, 01623167, 00001397, 00071045, 00081523 and 00961064. Ficoll-Paque density gradient centrifugation was used to isolate peripheral blood mononuclear cells. CD4+ and CD8+ T cells were sorted by FACS or magnetic beads before DNA extraction. V is clipped by 5 bases and J by 3 bases, and the sequence between their germline boundaries is 11 bases long. CDR3 length: 12 amino acids, cysteine to phenylalanine. Here the CDR3 DNA is all that survives: 36 bases in frame from base 1. Reading the germline V gene (reference sequence) gives CDR1 DFQATT and CDR2 SNEGSKA.

The sequencing input was sorted CD4+, CD8+, or CD8+CD57+ T cells (not recorded which) from PBMCs. This sequence was found in a human donor with aplastic anemia. The chain uses TRBV20-1 and TRBJ2-7; the D region possibly corresponds to TRBD1 (6 bases align). The CDR3 amino acid sequence is: CSASQGNYEQYF. The DNA reads TGCAGTGCTTCACAGGGAAACTACGAGCAGTACTTC.